This entry features one TCR beta chain sequence. This sample is part of a study of blood T cell repertoires in COVID-19. The CDR3 runs 13 residues. V was cut by 0 bases and J by 1 base, with 4 bases left in between. Germline assignment: CDR1 SGDLS and CDR2 YYNGEE. Method: immunoSEQ multiplex PCR; TCRdb's copy keeps in-frame clones and lacks some. The table lists 110,000 to 150,000 clones, around four fifths of them singletons. The origin of this receptor is a woman aged 45-65 years who had recovered from COVID-19. V usage is TRBV9 and J usage is TRBJ1-1; D not resolved. Input material: PBMCs or T cells enriched from blood (not recorded which). The CDR3 nucleotides read TGTGCCAGCAGCGTAGCCAAGAACACTGAAGCTTTCTTT. This gives the protein CASSVAKNTEAFF.